Presented here are 21 T cell receptor beta chains from one specimen sequenced in a study of T cells in Graves' hyperthyroidism and ophthalmopathy. Template material for amplifying TCR beta CDR3 regions consisted of RNA transcripts. First-round RT-PCR with HTBI primers amplified the TCR CDR3 region. TCRdb re-called the multiplex PCR reads with MiXCR, one entry per CDR3 protein. The sample has a few hundred thousand distinct CDR3 sequences, about a sixth seen once. Sequencing input: blood. These receptors were obtained from a middle-aged woman with Graves' ophthalmopathy.

This clonotype was detected many times. The chain is built from TRBV7-8 and TRBJ1-1; TRBD1 might be the D (6 bases). CDR1 and CDR2 (germline): SGHVS, FQNEAQ. V lost 1 base and J lost 3, with 15 bases in between. The length of the CDR3 is 16 residues. The DNA of the CDR3 is TGTGCCAGCAGCTTAGGGGGGGGGGCAGGGGACACTGAAGCTTTCTTT. The encoded protein is CASSLGGGAGDTEAFF.

This clonotype came up many times. The chain links TRBV6-2 or TRBV6-3 to TRBJ2-1, with TRBD2 matching 9 bases. Trimming removed 5 bases from V and 10 bases from J; junction bases left unmatched: 6. The CDR3 is 13 amino acids. Germline CDR1 is MNHEY and CDR2 is SVGEGT. CDR3: CASSESLAGEQFF. CDR3 bases: TGTGCCAGCAGTGAGAGCCTAGCGGGAGAGCAGTTCTTC.

This clonotype has at least ten counts. The V and J genes are TRBV12-3 or TRBV12-4 and TRBJ2-5, with TRBD2 identical over 12 bases. This CDR3 region has 17 residues. J lost 1 base, V lost 5 bases, and 8 bases had no gene match. This CDR3 reads CASSPTTSGSFQETQYF. The CDR3 nucleotides read TGTGCCAGCAGTCCCACGACTAGCGGGAGTTTCCAAGAGACCCAGTACTTC.

In this sample, this clonotype turned up many times. The chain uses TRBV20-1 and TRBJ2-7, with 10 bases matching TRBD2. Trimming at V came to 2 bases and at J to 2 bases, leaving 3 bases not matched to a gene. Per the germline V gene, CDR1 is DFQATT and CDR2 is SNEGSKA (reference sequence). The CDR3 length is 14 residues. Here the CDR3 DNA reads TGCAGTGCTAGAACTAGCGGGAAGGCCTACGAGCAGTACTTC. It specifies CSARTSGKAYEQYF.

There are a few counts of this clonotype. This sequence may be a read error, since a much larger clone differs from it by one base. The chain carries TRBV30 and TRBJ2-5; 7 nucleotides agree with TRBD2. The CDR3 has 13 residues. The V gene end was trimmed by 5 bases and the J gene end by 5 bases; junction bases not matched to a gene: 8. Looked up from germline, CDR1 is GTSNPN and CDR2 is SVGIG (reference sequence). The CDR3 nucleotides read TGTGCCTGGGGTTTGGGGGGGGTGGAGACCCAGTACTTC. Translating gives CAWGLGGVETQYF.

CDR3 coding DNA: TGTGCCAGCAGCTTAGGTACAGGCGGTGGGACCCAGTACTTC. This encodes CASSLGTGGGTQYF. The chain has TRBV11-2 and TRBJ2-5, with a weak D call TRBD1 (5 bases). CDR3 length: 14 residues. Trimming removed 1 base from V and 7 bases from J, with 13 bases in between. Germline CDR1 and CDR2: SGHAT and FQNNGV. Looking up the rest from reference TRBV11-2 and TRBJ2-5 gives the full variable domain: EAGVAQSPRYKIIEKRQSVAFWCNPISGHATLYWYQQILGQGPKLLIQFQNNGVVDDSQLPKDRFSAERLKGVDSTLKIQPAKLEDSAVYLCASSLGTGGGTQYFGPGTRLLVL.

This clonotype appeared a single time. The chain has TRBV19 and TRBJ1-5; TRBD1 matches at 7 bases. V shed 7 bases and J 4 bases; nucleotides not matched to a gene: 4. Germline V gene lookup returns CDR1 LNHDA and CDR2 SQIVND (reference sequence). This CDR3 is 13 amino acids long. CDR3 in DNA: TGTGCCAGTAACTCACAGGGGAATCAGCCCCAGCATTTT. Its translation is CASNSQGNQPQHF.

CDR3 sequence: CASSHPRANVLTF. DNA for the CDR3: TGTGCCAGCAGTCACCCTCGGGCCAACGTCCTGACTTTC. The V and J genes are TRBV28 and TRBJ2-6; no clear D gene. The CDR3 length is 13 residues. Germline V gene sequence: CDR1 MDHEN, CDR2 SYDVKM. V was cut by 5 bases and J by 5 bases, with 7 bases left in between.

In its sample, this clonotype was seen a few times. The chain combines TRBV20-1 with TRBJ1-4; 10 bases line up with TRBD1. V gave up 0 bases and J gave up 8 bases; unmatched junction bases: 3. Germline V gene sequence: CDR1 DFQATT, CDR2 SNEGSKA (reference sequence). The CDR3 consists of 14 residues. Here the CDR3 reads CSARDRQGAEKLFF. CDR3 bases: TGCAGTGCTAGAGACCGACAGGGGGCAGAAAAACTGTTTTTT.

This clonotype showed up many times. The V and J genes are TRBV2 and TRBJ2-7, with D possibly matching TRBD1 (5 bases). This CDR3 spans 13 amino acids. V lost 8 bases, J lost 3 bases, and 14 bases lay in between. Germline loops: CDR1 SNHLY, CDR2 FYNNEI. DNA of the CDR3: TGTGCCAGCCAAGTGGCAGGGCGCTACGAGCAGTACTTC. Its protein product is CASQVAGRYEQYF.

The J gene is TRBJ1-3, the V gene TRBV10-3; the D is unclear. The ends were cut back, 6 bases at V and 0 bases at J, with 9 bases in the middle. The CDR3 spans 14 residues. The germline CDR1 and CDR2 sequences are ENHRY and SYGVKD. The CDR3 nucleotides are TGTGCCATCAGGGGTGACTCCTCTGGAAACACCATATATTTT. It codes for CAIRGDSSGNTIYF.

This clonotype was picked up a small number of times. The J gene is TRBJ2-5, the V gene TRBV5-1, with D tentatively TRBD1 (6 bases). The CDR3 consists of 15 residues. Germline CDR1 and CDR2: SGHRS and YFSETQ. Trimming cost V 2 bases and J 7 bases, with 18 bases left between them. The CDR3 sequence: CASSFGRGQVGTQYF. For the CDR3, the DNA is TGCGCCAGCAGCTTCGGCAGGGGACAAGTAGGGACCCAGTACTTC.

This sequence joins TRBV29-1 and TRBJ2-7; possibly TRBD2 for D (6 bases). The CDR3 is 14 residues long. V was trimmed by 7 bases and J by 7 bases, leaving 23 bases between them. CDR1 is SQVTM, CDR2 ANQGSEA, per germline. Written as DNA, the CDR3 is TGCAGCGCCCGGGCGCGGGAATTACGTAAAGAGCAGTACTTC. It specifies CSARARELRKEQYF.

This chain links TRBV6-1 with TRBJ2-3; 8 nucleotides agree with TRBD2. The germline V gene has CDR1 MNHNS and CDR2 SASEGT. The V gene end was trimmed by 5 bases and the J gene end by 6 bases; junction bases not matched to a gene: 16. The CDR3 loop spans 17 amino acids. CDR3 amino acids: CASSIFPGGGSVDTQYF. In DNA, the CDR3 is TGTGCCAGCAGTATATTTCCCGGGGGGGGGTCAGTCGATACGCAGTATTTT.

This clonotype has more than one count but fewer than ten. A read error is possible here, since a much larger clone lies one base away. The genes are TRBV11-2 and TRBJ2-5; 7 positions agree with TRBD2. The germline gives CDR1 SGHAT, CDR2 FQNNGV. This CDR3 contains 13 residues. CDR3 sequence (DNA): TGTGCCAGCAGCTTGGCGGGGGTGGAGACCCAGCACTTC. As protein: CASSLAGVETQHF.

This clonotype was seen many times. The chain couples TRBV13 to TRBJ2-1, with 9 positions matching TRBD2. Per the germline V gene, CDR1 is PRHDT and CDR2 is FYEKMQ (reference sequence). The CDR3 covers 15 residues. The V gene end was trimmed by 4 bases and the J gene end by 4 bases; junction bases not matched to a gene: 5. The CDR3 loop is CASSSRLADYNEQFF. CDR3 DNA: TGTGCCAGCAGCTCGAGACTAGCGGATTACAATGAGCAGTTCTTC.

The gene calls are TRBV11-2 and TRBJ1-2; 7 bases line up with TRBD1. Per germline, CDR1 SGHAT and CDR2 FQNNGV. V shed 6 bases and J 7 bases; nucleotides not matched to a gene: 11. This CDR3 contains 14 residues. CDR3 amino acids: CASSSQGVQRGYTF. CDR3 nucleotide sequence: TGTGCCAGCAGTTCTCAGGGGGTTCAGCGTGGCTACACCTTC.

This chain uses TRBV4-1 with TRBJ2-7; D is perhaps TRBD2 (7 bases). Deletions cut 1 base from V and 1 base from J, with 14 bases between. In germline, CDR1 is MGHRA, CDR2 YSYEKL. The CDR3 is made up of 16 amino acids. CDR3 nucleotides: TGCGCCAGCAGCCAAGTGGGGGGGGCCAGGTCCTACGAGCAGTACTTC. Protein product: CASSQVGGARSYEQYF.

In its sample, this clonotype was seen a few times. The V call is TRBV15, the J call TRBJ2-3; 10 positions agree with TRBD2. There are 17 residues in the CDR3. Germline V lookup: CDR1 LNHNV, CDR2 YYDKDF (reference sequence). The V segment lost 3 bases and the J segment 1 base; nucleotides outside the gene matches: 7. CDR3 sequence (DNA): TGTGCCACCAGCAGTTCAGAGCGGGGGGGAGGCACAGATACGCAGTATTTT. It specifies CATSSSERGGGTDTQYF. Using reference TRBV15 and TRBJ2-3 for the parts outside the CDR3, the full variable domain is DAMVIQNPRYQVTQFGKPVTLSCSQTLNHNVMYWYQQKSSQAPKLLFHYYDKDFNNEADTPDNFQSRRPNTSFCFLDIRSPGLGDTAMYLCATSSSERGGGTDTQYFGPGTRLTVL.

The chain uses TRBV7-8 and TRBJ1-4; D is undetermined. The CDR3 is made up of 13 amino acids. From germline, CDR1 is SGHVS and CDR2 FQNEAQ. Trimming removed 3 bases from V and 3 bases from J, with 5 bases in between. CDR3 bases: TGTGCCAGCAGCTTCGGACCTAATGAAAAACTGTTTTTT. It translates to CASSFGPNEKLFF.

There are many counts of this clonotype. The V call is TRBV5-1, the J call TRBJ2-3, with D tentatively TRBD2 (6 bases). Germline CDR1 SGHRS, CDR2 YFSETQ. V dropped 5 bases and J dropped 2 bases, with 15 bases sitting between them. The CDR3 spans 15 residues. CDR3: CASRGGLPITDTQYF. CDR3 sequence (DNA): TGCGCCAGCAGGGGGGGACTTCCCATCACAGATACGCAGTATTTT.